This passage covers 3 T cell receptor beta chains from one sample sequenced in a study of cytomegalovirus exposure and HLA in healthy donors. The primer mix had 60 Vbeta and 13 Jbeta primers. TCRdb keeps only in-frame clones here, not all; method: immunoSEQ multiplex PCR. The sample lists approximately 140,000 clones, around 57% occurring once. Source material: PBMCs. Receptor source: a male donor in good health and CMV-seronegative.

V usage is TRBV7-9 and J usage is TRBJ1-1; maybe TRBD1 (6 bases). CDR3 size: 15 residues. Germline CDR1 and CDR2: SEHNR and FQNEAQ (reference sequence). The V end lost 1 base, the J end lost 4 bases, and 13 bases lay between the germline ends. This CDR3 reads CASSLGDIITTEAFF. The DNA of the CDR3 is TGTGCCAGCAGCTTAGGGGACATAATTACCACTGAAGCTTTCTTT.

This clone was counted a few times. The chain carries TRBV5-6 and TRBJ2-6; D uncertain. Germline V gene lookup returns CDR1 SGHDT and CDR2 YYEEEE. This CDR3 is 14 amino acids long. V shed 0 bases and J shed 2 bases, with 3 bases lying between them. CDR3: CASSLVAGANVLTF. The CDR3 DNA reads TGTGCCAGCAGCTTGGTAGCTGGGGCCAACGTCCTGACTTTC.

Regarding this clone: The junction departs from germline at one end; a sequencing error may be responsible. The genes are TRBV6-5 and TRBJ1-6, with D unresolved. CDR1 is MNHEY and CDR2 is SVGAGI in the germline V gene. The CDR3 contains 15 residues. The DNA for the CDR3 is TGTCCCAGCAGTTACTCGACAAGACGTGGTTCACCCCTCCACTTT. It translates to CPSSYSTRRGSPLHF.